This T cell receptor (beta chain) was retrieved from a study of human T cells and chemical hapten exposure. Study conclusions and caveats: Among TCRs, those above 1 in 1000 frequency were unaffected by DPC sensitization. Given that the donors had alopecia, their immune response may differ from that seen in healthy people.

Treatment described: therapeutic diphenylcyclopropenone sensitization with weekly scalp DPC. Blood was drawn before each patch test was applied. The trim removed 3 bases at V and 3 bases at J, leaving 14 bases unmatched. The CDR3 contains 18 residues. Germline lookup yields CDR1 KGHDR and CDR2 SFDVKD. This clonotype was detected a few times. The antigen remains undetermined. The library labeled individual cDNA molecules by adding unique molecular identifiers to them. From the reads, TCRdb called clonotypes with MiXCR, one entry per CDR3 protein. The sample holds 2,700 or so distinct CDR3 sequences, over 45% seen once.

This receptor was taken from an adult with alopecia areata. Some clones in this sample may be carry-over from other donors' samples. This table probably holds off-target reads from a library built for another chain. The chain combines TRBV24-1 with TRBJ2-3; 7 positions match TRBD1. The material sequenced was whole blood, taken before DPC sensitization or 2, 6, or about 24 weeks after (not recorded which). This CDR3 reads CATSDGGDRVSGTDTQYF. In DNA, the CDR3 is TGTGCCACCAGTGATGGAGGAGACAGGGTGAGTGGGACAGATACGCAGTATTTT.